The 14 T cell receptor beta chains given below trace back to one sample, sequenced in a study of blood T cell repertoires in COVID-19. Only in-frame clones appear in the TCRdb table, and some are missing; sequencing was by immunoSEQ multiplex PCR. The sample lists a few hundred thousand clones, around 87% occurring once. Sequenced sample: peripheral blood. The receptor source for this set is a woman in her 70s with active or convalescent COVID-19.

The J gene is TRBJ1-5, the V gene TRBV11-2, with a weak D call TRBD1 (5 bases). This CDR3 region has 17 residues. The germline V and J ends were trimmed by 1 base and 7 bases, with 20 bases remaining between them. The V gene's germline CDR1 is SGHAT and CDR2 FQNNGV. The CDR3 DNA is TGTGCCAGCAGCTTAGGGATGACAGCATTACCAGGACAGCCCCAGCATTTT. Its translation is CASSLGMTALPGQPQHF.

This clone was seen just once. The chain combines TRBV2 with TRBJ2-2; 12 nucleotides match TRBD2. Germline CDR1 SNHLY, CDR2 FYNNEI. This CDR3 region has 18 residues. V shed 1 base and J 7 bases; nucleotides not matched to a gene: 10. CDR3 in DNA: TGTGCCAGCAGTGAAGTCTCGGGACTAGCGGGTTTCGGCGGGGAGCTGTTTTTT. It encodes CASSEVSGLAGFGGELFF.

This chain connects TRBV2 to TRBJ2-7; tentatively, D is TRBD1 (6 bases). This CDR3 has 12 amino acids. The V gene lost 9 bases and the J gene lost 3 bases, with 12 bases spanning the gap. Germline V CDR1 and CDR2: SNHLY, FYNNEI. The CDR3 DNA sequence: TGTGCCAGTGGCACAGGGAACTACGAGCAGTACTTC. It encodes CASGTGNYEQYF.

V usage is TRBV11-2 and J usage is TRBJ1-1, with a possible D match to TRBD1 (6 bases). Germline V lookup: CDR1 SGHAT, CDR2 FQNNGV. CDR3 length equals 16 residues. Trimming removed 1 base at V and 5 bases at J, with 17 bases between. The CDR3 sequence: CASSLGAGARGTEAFF. CDR3 sequence (DNA): TGTGCCAGCAGCTTAGGGGCGGGGGCGAGGGGTACTGAAGCTTTCTTT.

The chain joins TRBV28 to TRBJ1-2; the match to TRBD1 covers 9 bases. This CDR3 is 11 amino acids long. Germline V lookup: CDR1 MDHEN, CDR2 SYDVKM. The junction had 9 bases not matched to a gene; V was cut back by 10 bases and J by 12 bases. For the CDR3, the DNA is TGTGCCACCGGGACAGGGCTATCAGACACCTTC. It yields the protein CATGTGLSDTF.

This clone was seen more than once but under ten times. The rearrangement uses TRBV24-1 and TRBJ2-1, with a weak D call TRBD2 (6 bases). The CDR3 runs to 13 residues. Deletions cut 1 base from V and 12 bases from J, with 12 bases between. Germline CDR1 is KGHDR and CDR2 is SFDVKD. CDR3 in DNA: TGTGCCACCAGTGATTTCGGGACTGTCAGGCAGTTCTTC. Translated: CATSDFGTVRQFF.

The gene calls are TRBV16 and TRBJ1-3; D perhaps matches TRBD1 (6 bases). Germline loops: CDR1 KGHSY, CDR2 FQNENV. This CDR3 is built from 15 residues. Trimming shortened V by 3 bases and J by 2 bases, and 11 bases separated the two germline ends. CDR3 sequence reads: CASSHSGDPGNTIYF. CDR3 DNA: TGTGCCAGCAGCCATTCAGGGGACCCTGGAAACACCATATATTTT.

V and J are TRBV21-1 and TRBJ2-1; TRBD1 reflects the table's D call only, with no check against the DNA. TRBV21-1 is a pseudogene. CDR3 length equals 16 residues. CDR3 DNA sequence: TGTGCCAGCAGCACGACTTTCGGGACAGGGGTGGATGAGCAGTTCTTC. Protein product: CASSTTFGTGVDEQFF.

This chain uses TRBV19 with TRBJ1-1, with TRBD1 matching 7 bases. The germline gives CDR1 LNHDA, CDR2 SQIVND (reference sequence). J gave up 4 bases and V 8 bases, and 7 bases lay outside the gene matches. CDR3 length equals 13 residues. In nucleotides, the CDR3 is TGTGCCAGTCACTCGGACAGGTCCACTGAAGCTTTCTTT. This sequence encodes CASHSDRSTEAFF.

The J gene is TRBJ1-4, the V gene TRBV7-9; TRBD1 aligns across 7 bases. CDR1 SEHNR and CDR2 FQNEAQ come from the germline V gene (reference sequence). The junction had 6 bases not matched to a gene; V was cut back by 3 bases and J by 8 bases. This CDR3 comprises 14 residues. As DNA, the CDR3 is TGTGCCAGCAGCTTCGAACAGGGGCGGGAAAAACTGTTTTTT. It translates to CASSFEQGREKLFF.

This chain links TRBV9 with TRBJ2-6; tentative D call: TRBD2 (5 bases). CDR1 is SGDLS and CDR2 is YYNGEE in the germline V gene. V lost 0 bases and J lost 1, with 17 bases in between. The CDR3 length is 19 residues. The CDR3 nucleotides read TGTGCCAGCAGCGTAGGGAAAGAGGGTCTAACTTCTGGGGCCAACGTCCTGACTTTC. This codes for CASSVGKEGLTSGANVLTF.

V gene TRBV5-1 combines with J gene TRBJ2-2; D gene unclear. Germline V gives CDR1 SGHRS, CDR2 YFSETQ. CDR3 length: 14 residues. Trimming left V 1 base short and J 2 bases short, with 6 bases between. This CDR3 is CASSLTENTGELFF. For the CDR3, the DNA is TGCGCCAGCAGCTTGACAGAAAACACCGGGGAGCTGTTTTTT.

The CDR3 sequence: CASSIDTYSNQPQHF. CDR3 sequence (DNA): TGTGCCAGCAGCATTGACACTTATAGCAATCAGCCCCAGCATTTT. The chain has TRBV7-2 and TRBJ1-5; D is uncertain. CDR1 is SGHTA and CDR2 is FQGNSA in the germline V gene. This CDR3 comprises 15 residues. V was trimmed by 5 bases and J by 0 bases, leaving 11 bases between them.

In DNA, the CDR3 is TGTGCCAGCAGCCCGGACAGGCTGCCCCTCTATGGCTACACCTTC. It codes for CASSPDRLPLYGYTF. The V gene is TRBV6-5, the J gene TRBJ1-2; 7 positions agree with TRBD1. There are 15 residues in the CDR3. Germline CDR1 reads MNHEY; CDR2 reads SVGAGI. J lost 4 bases, V lost 6 bases, and 11 bases had no gene match.